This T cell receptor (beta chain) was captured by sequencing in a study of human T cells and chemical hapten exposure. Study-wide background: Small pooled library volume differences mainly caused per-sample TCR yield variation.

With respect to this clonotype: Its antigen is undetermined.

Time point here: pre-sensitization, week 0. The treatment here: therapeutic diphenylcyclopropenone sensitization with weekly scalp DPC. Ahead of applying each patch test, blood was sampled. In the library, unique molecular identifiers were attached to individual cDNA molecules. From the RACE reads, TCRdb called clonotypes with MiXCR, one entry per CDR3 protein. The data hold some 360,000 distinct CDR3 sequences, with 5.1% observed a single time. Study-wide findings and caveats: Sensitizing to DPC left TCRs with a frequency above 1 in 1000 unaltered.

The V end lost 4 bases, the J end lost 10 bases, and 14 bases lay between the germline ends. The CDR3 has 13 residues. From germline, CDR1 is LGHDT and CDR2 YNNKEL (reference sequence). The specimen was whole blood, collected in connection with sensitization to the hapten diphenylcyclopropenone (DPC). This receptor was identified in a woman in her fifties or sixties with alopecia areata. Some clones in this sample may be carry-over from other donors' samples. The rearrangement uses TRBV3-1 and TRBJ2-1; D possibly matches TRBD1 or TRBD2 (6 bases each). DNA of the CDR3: TGTGCCAGCAGCCTAAGGGGGGCCGGCGAGCAGTTCTTC. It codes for CASSLRGAGEQFF.